Included here is one T cell receptor beta chain sequence, with context. Its specificity is unknown. This sample is drawn from a study of cytomegalovirus exposure and HLA in healthy donors. About the study: Later, an analysis reported that the 120 or so validation repertoires had used the same platform as the roughly 650 first-cohort repertoires.

Generated by immunoSEQ multiplex PCR, the TCRdb table keeps only in-frame clones and is missing some. The data contain 190,000 or so clones, around 80% of them singletons. Whole-study findings and limits: Using the classifier, cytomegalovirus status was reportedly diagnosed with high specificity and sensitivity. About 150 TCR beta chains were listed as cytomegalovirus-associated.

The CDR3 is 15 residues long. Looked up from germline, CDR1 is MNHEY and CDR2 is SVGAGI. V shed 0 bases and J shed 7 bases, with 16 bases lying between them. This TCR was sampled from a woman aged 25 to 39 in good health and CMV-seropositive. The chain has TRBV6-5 and TRBJ2-7; no definite D call. Sequenced input: PBMCs. The CDR3 region is CASSYSRNSAGEQYF. In DNA, the CDR3 is TGTGCCAGCAGTTACTCGAGAAACAGTGCTGGGGAGCAGTACTTC.